The 28 T cell receptor beta chains below come from one sample, sequenced in a study of blood T cell repertoires in COVID-19. Profiling relied on immunoSEQ multiplex PCR, and the TCRdb table lists in-frame clones only, not all of them. This table holds 250,000 to 350,000 clones, 70% to 90% found once. Sequenced sample: peripheral blood. These receptors originate from a woman in her fifties or sixties with active or convalescent COVID-19.

About this clone: The junction and the germline gene differ at one end; a read error may be behind it. This rearrangement joins TRBV6-1 to TRBJ2-7, with 7 bases matching TRBD2. Per the germline V gene, CDR1 is MNHNS and CDR2 is SASEGT. This CDR3 is 19 amino acids long. The CDR3 sequence is CASCEDWAGRGGSTYEQYF. DNA of the CDR3: TGTGCCAGCTGTGAGGACTGGGCGGGGAGGGGCGGGTCGACCTACGAGCAGTACTTC.

The chain is built from TRBV5-1 and TRBJ1-3; a possible D gene is TRBD1 (5 bases). This CDR3 spans 15 amino acids. Germline CDR1 is SGHRS and CDR2 is YFSETQ. The germline V and J ends were trimmed by 4 bases and 0 bases, with 11 bases remaining between them. The CDR3 sequence is CASSPTRDSGNTIYF. The CDR3 bases are TGCGCCAGCAGCCCAACCAGGGACTCTGGAAACACCATATATTTT.

The table lists this clone with a few counts. V gene TRBV27 combines with J gene TRBJ2-1; possible D gene TRBD2, 6 bases. The V gene's germline CDR1 is MNHEY and CDR2 SMNVEV (reference sequence). The V and J ends lost 5 bases and 6 bases respectively, with 8 bases between them. This CDR3 spans 12 amino acids. The CDR3 DNA follows: TGTGCCAGCAGTGGAGGGATCAATGAGCAGTTCTTC. Protein: CASSGGINEQFF.

V usage is TRBV4-1 and J usage is TRBJ2-7; 11 bases are a match to TRBD1. The CDR3 length is 16 residues. The V gene end was trimmed by 2 bases and the J gene end by 3 bases; junction bases not matched to a gene: 6. Germline CDR1 and CDR2: MGHRA and YSYEKL. The CDR3 protein is CASSQYPGQGVYEQYF. For the CDR3, the DNA is TGCGCCAGCAGCCAATATCCGGGACAGGGGGTCTACGAGCAGTACTTC.

The chain employs TRBV5-8 and TRBJ1-4; D gene unclear. V gave up 2 bases and J gave up 5 bases, with 7 bases separating them. Per the germline V gene, CDR1 is SGHTS and CDR2 is YDEGEE. The length of the CDR3 is 13 residues. CDR3 sequence (DNA): TGTGCCAGCAGCTTATCCCTGAATGAAAAACTGTTTTTT. Translation gives CASSLSLNEKLFF.

The J gene is TRBJ1-4, the V gene TRBV5-4; possible D gene TRBD1, 6 bases. The CDR3 extends over 15 amino acids. Trimming removed 3 bases at V and 0 bases at J, with 9 bases between. From germline, CDR1 is SGHNT and CDR2 YYREEE (reference sequence). CDR3 sequence (DNA): TGTGCCAGCAGCTCCCAGGGGTCAACTAATGAAAAACTGTTTTTT. Translated, it gives CASSSQGSTNEKLFF.

The DNA for the CDR3 is TGTGCCAGCAGCCCGGGACTAGCGGGAGCTTTCGAGCAGTACTTC. Translated, it gives CASSPGLAGAFEQYF. This chain uses TRBV7-9 with TRBJ2-7, with 14 nucleotides matching TRBD2. The CDR3 covers 15 residues. The V gene end was trimmed by 5 bases and the J gene end by 6 bases; junction bases not matched to a gene: 6. Germline values: CDR1 SEHNR, CDR2 FQNEAQ (reference sequence).

The chain combines TRBV7-7 with TRBJ2-5, with no clear D. In germline, CDR1 is SSHAT, CDR2 FNYEAQ (reference sequence). The CDR3 consists of 13 residues. V lost 3 bases to trimming and J lost 2 bases, with 7 bases between them. The CDR3 here is CASSLGQQETQYF. The DNA for the CDR3 is TGTGCCAGCAGCTTGGGCCAGCAAGAGACCCAGTACTTC.

This chain uses TRBV12-3 or TRBV12-4 with TRBJ2-7; D is uncertain. The CDR3 contains 11 residues. The ends were cut back, 5 bases at V and 2 bases at J, with 4 bases in the middle. The CDR3 nucleotides read TGTGCCAGCAGTCATGCCTACGAGCAGTACTTC. Its translation is CASSHAYEQYF.

The chain employs TRBV27 and TRBJ1-1; 8 nucleotides match TRBD1. CDR3 size: 13 residues. V lost 3 bases to trimming and J lost 8 bases; unmatched junction nucleotides: 5. CDR1 MNHEY and CDR2 SMNVEV come from the germline V gene (reference sequence). Here the CDR3 reads CASSFSGGGEAFF. The CDR3 DNA reads TGTGCCAGCAGTTTTTCAGGGGGCGGAGAAGCTTTCTTT.

The chain couples TRBV3-1 (or the pseudogene TRBV3-2) to TRBJ2-1, with 9 nucleotides matching TRBD2. V shed 4 bases and J 9 bases; nucleotides not matched to a gene: 10. Looked up from germline, CDR1 is LGHDT and CDR2 is YNNKEL (reference sequence). The CDR3 runs 15 residues. The CDR3 protein is CASSPSGGRASEQFF. The CDR3 region has the DNA TGTGCCAGCAGCCCCAGTGGCGGGAGGGCCTCTGAGCAGTTCTTC.

The gene calls are TRBV7-6 and TRBJ2-5; 9 nucleotides align to TRBD2. CDR1 is SGHVS and CDR2 is FNYEAQ in the germline V gene. Unmatched junction bases numbered 4, after V lost 0 bases and J lost 5 bases. This CDR3 comprises 15 residues. CDR3: CASSLASGSWETQYF. CDR3 sequence (DNA): TGTGCCAGCAGCTTAGCTAGCGGGAGTTGGGAGACCCAGTACTTC. Looking up the rest from reference TRBV7-6 and TRBJ2-5 gives the full variable domain: GAGVSQSPRYKVTKRGQDVALRCDPISGHVSLYWYRQALGQGPEFLTYFNYEAQQDKSGLPNDRFSAERPEGSISTLTIQRTEQRDSAMYRCASSLASGSWETQYFGPGTRLLVL.

The V and J genes are TRBV19 and TRBJ1-4; no reliable D call. The CDR3 has 11 residues. The germline V gene encodes CDR1 LNHDA and CDR2 SQIVND (reference sequence). Deletions cut 9 bases from V and 5 bases from J, with 7 bases between. The CDR3 nucleotides are TGTGCCAGCTCCTTCAATGAAAAACTGTTTTTT. Residues: CASSFNEKLFF.

A note on this clone: At one end, the junction sequence differs from germline, possibly due to a read error. CDR3 DNA: TGCAGTGCTAGATCCCGGACATTCTACATTTTT. Translated, it gives CSARSRTFYIF. V and J are TRBV20-1 and TRBJ1-4; tentative D call: TRBD1 (5 bases). This CDR3 is built from 11 residues. In germline, CDR1 is DFQATT, CDR2 SNEGSKA (reference sequence).

The V gene is TRBV3-1 (or the pseudogene TRBV3-2), the J gene TRBJ2-5, with 11 bases matching TRBD2. V lost 7 bases, J lost 4 bases, and 11 bases stayed unmatched. CDR1 and CDR2 from the germline V gene are LGHDT and YNNKEL (reference sequence). The CDR3 is made up of 16 amino acids. Written as DNA, the CDR3 is TGTGCCAGCAAACCTACGGGACTAGCGGCCACAGAGACCCAGTACTTC. Translated, it gives CASKPTGLAATETQYF.

A single count supports this clone. This chain joins TRBV5-1 and TRBJ2-1; no reliable D call. CDR1 is SGHRS, CDR2 YFSETQ, per germline. V was trimmed by 0 bases and J by 7 bases, leaving 8 bases between them. CDR3 length: 13 residues. DNA for the CDR3: TGCGCCAGCAGCTTGGTCGGTTTTAATGAGCAGTTCTTC. This gives the protein CASSLVGFNEQFF.

The chain couples TRBV7-9 to TRBJ1-2; 8 bases align to TRBD1. J lost 5 bases, V lost 4 bases, and 6 bases had no gene match. CDR1 and CDR2 (germline): SEHNR, FQNEAQ (reference sequence). This CDR3 is 14 amino acids long. The CDR3 bases are TGTGCCAGCAGCTCAGGGGGCTATTCGTATGGCTACACCTTC. Its translation: CASSSGGYSYGYTF.

Here the CDR3 reads CASSYSEPGTGVGEYGYTF. Here the CDR3 DNA reads TGTGCCAGCAGTTACTCTGAACCCGGGACAGGGGTCGGGGAGTATGGCTACACCTTC. The rearrangement uses TRBV6-7 and TRBJ1-2, with 10 bases aligning to TRBD1. TRBV6-7 is assigned to the ORF class and has an uncertain function. This CDR3 spans 19 amino acids. Trimming took 0 bases from V and 5 from J; bases not matched to a gene: 15.

The chain has TRBV5-8 and TRBJ1-1; no firm D call. The germline CDR1 and CDR2 sequences are SGHTS and YDEGEE. This CDR3 contains 13 residues. Trimming removed 4 bases at V and 7 bases at J, with 14 bases between. CDR3 sequence reads: CASSPRTPLEAFF. DNA of the CDR3: TGTGCCAGCAGCCCAAGGACTCCCCTTGAAGCTTTCTTT.

J is TRBJ1-1 and V is TRBV6-5, with 7 bases aligning to TRBD1. Germline V gene sequence: CDR1 MNHEY, CDR2 SVGAGI. This CDR3 comprises 13 residues. V trimming: 2 bases; J trimming: 3 bases; junction bases outside the gene matches: 0. CDR3 bases: TGTGCCAGCAGTTACACAGGGGACACTGAAGCTTTCTTT. It codes for CASSYTGDTEAFF.

The CDR3 region is CASSIGGAAEAFF. The DNA for the CDR3 is TGTGCCAGTAGTATCGGGGGGGCAGCTGAAGCTTTCTTT. The chain carries TRBV19 and TRBJ1-1; D might be TRBD1 (6 bases). The CDR3 sequence is 13 residues long. CDR1 is LNHDA and CDR2 is SQIVND in the germline V gene (reference sequence). V lost 3 bases, J lost 6 bases, and 11 bases lay in between.

The V and J genes are TRBV18 and TRBJ2-7, with 12 bases that match TRBD2. Losses at the gene ends were 3 bases for V and 6 bases for J; bases not matched to a gene: 6. Germline CDR1 and CDR2: KGHSH and LQKENI. This CDR3 has 15 residues. The CDR3 DNA reads TGTGCCAGCTCACCCGGACTAGCGGGGATAGGCGAGCAGTACTTC. It encodes CASSPGLAGIGEQYF.

V gene TRBV27 combines with J gene TRBJ1-1, with D possibly matching TRBD1 (5 bases). This CDR3 region has 14 residues. Germline CDR1 MNHEY, CDR2 SMNVEV (reference sequence). Trimming took 7 bases from V and 6 from J, leaving 18 bases between them. The CDR3 loop reads CASMELGGDPEAFF. CDR3 sequence (DNA): TGTGCCAGCATGGAACTGGGGGGGGACCCTGAAGCTTTCTTT.

This clone was seen a single time. The chain employs TRBV10-1 and TRBJ1-1; the D gene is possibly TRBD1 (6 bases). The germline V gene encodes CDR1 WNHNN and CDR2 SYGVQD (reference sequence). The CDR3 runs 19 residues. V dropped 6 bases and J dropped 3 bases, with 29 bases sitting between them. The CDR3 is CASSLRTDQFLVFDTEAFF. DNA of the CDR3: TGCGCCAGCAGCCTAAGGACAGATCAATTTCTCGTGTTTGACACTGAAGCTTTCTTT.

There are a few counts of this clone. The chain joins TRBV12-2 to TRBJ1-2. TRBV12-2 represents a pseudogene. This CDR3 is 17 amino acids long. The CDR3 DNA reads as TGTGCAAGTCGCTTAGCCAACCACGGGTCTAGAGACTATGGCTACACCTTC. Residues: CASRLANHGSRDYGYTF.

The J gene is TRBJ2-6, the V gene TRBV24-1; possible D gene TRBD1, 6 bases. The CDR3 consists of 14 residues. The V gene's germline CDR1 is KGHDR and CDR2 SFDVKD. The V and J ends lost 9 bases and 4 bases respectively, with 12 bases between them. Written as DNA, the CDR3 is TGTGCCACCCAATCAGGGGCCGGGGCCAACGTCCTGACTTTC. It specifies CATQSGAGANVLTF.

J is TRBJ1-1 and V is TRBV7-9; TRBD1 matches 8 bases. Germline lookup yields CDR1 SEHNR and CDR2 FQNEAQ (reference sequence). V trimming: 3 bases; J trimming: 7 bases; junction bases outside the gene matches: 4. The CDR3 has 13 residues. This CDR3 is CASSFQGAGEAFF. Here the CDR3 DNA reads TGTGCCAGCAGCTTCCAGGGGGCGGGTGAAGCTTTCTTT.

The rearrangement joins TRBV9 to TRBJ1-3; no reliable D call. The germline CDR1 and CDR2 sequences are SGDLS and YYNGEE. The CDR3 extends over 15 amino acids. Trimming took off 0 bases at V and 0 bases at J, with 7 bases between the two ends. CDR3 amino acids: CASSVDPYSGNTIYF. CDR3 in DNA: TGTGCCAGCAGCGTAGATCCGTACTCTGGAAACACCATATATTTT.